One and the same sample provided the 17 T cell receptor beta chains below, sequenced in a study of blood T cell repertoires in COVID-19. Repertoires were generated with immunoSEQ multiplex PCR, while TCRdb's copy carries only in-frame clones and drops some. The table has 280,000 or so clones, 89% seen once; the top ten hold around 12%. The sequencing input was peripheral blood. The origin of the receptors is a woman in her fifties or sixties with acute or convalescent COVID-19.

The V gene is TRBV28, the J gene TRBJ2-1, with 8 bases fitting TRBD2. The CDR3 sequence is 16 residues long. Germline V CDR1 and CDR2: MDHEN, SYDVKM. After removal of 6 bases from V and 4 bases from J, the junction contained 11 bases not matched to a gene. This CDR3 reads CASSPDPGGPYNEQFF. DNA for the CDR3: TGTGCCAGCAGCCCCGATCCGGGGGGGCCTTACAATGAGCAGTTCTTC.

The chain has TRBV27 and TRBJ1-5, with D perhaps TRBD1 (6 bases). Germline V lookup: CDR1 MNHEY, CDR2 SMNVEV (reference sequence). This CDR3 region has 15 residues. Trimming cost V 3 bases and J 3 bases, with 12 bases left between them. The chain's CDR3 is CASSFLGGPNQPQHF. CDR3 DNA: TGTGCCAGCAGTTTTTTGGGGGGGCCCAATCAGCCCCAGCATTTT.

This sequence joins TRBV18 and TRBJ2-3; D not resolved. CDR1 and CDR2 from the germline V gene are KGHSH and LQKENI. V dropped 5 bases and J dropped 0 bases, with 9 bases sitting between them. The CDR3 has 14 residues. The CDR3 loop is CASSMTSSTDTQYF. CDR3 nucleotide sequence: TGTGCCAGCTCAATGACTTCTAGCACAGATACGCAGTATTTT.

The chain uses TRBV20-1 and TRBJ2-1; D is perhaps TRBD2 (6 bases). Germline loops: CDR1 DFQATT, CDR2 SNEGSKA (reference sequence). The CDR3 covers 18 residues. V dropped 3 bases and J dropped 5 bases, with 26 bases sitting between them. This CDR3 is CSASVSGGALKGNNEQFF. CDR3 nucleotides: TGCAGTGCTAGTGTTTCGGGCGGGGCCCTGAAGGGGAACAATGAGCAGTTCTTC.

V and J are TRBV5-4 and TRBJ1-6; maybe TRBD1 (6 bases). The V and J ends lost 0 bases and 4 bases respectively, with 14 bases between them. The length of the CDR3 is 17 residues. CDR1 and CDR2 (germline): SGHNT, YYREEE (reference sequence). The CDR3 nucleotides are TGTGCCAGCAGCTTGGGGGCACAGGGTTTGTATAATTCACCCCTCCACTTT. Amino acid sequence: CASSLGAQGLYNSPLHF.

This chain uses TRBV27 with TRBJ2-1; D is possibly TRBD1 (6 bases). Germline V CDR1 and CDR2: MNHEY, SMNVEV (reference sequence). The CDR3 contains 14 residues. The ends were cut back, 6 bases at V and 3 bases at J, with 12 bases in the middle. In DNA, the CDR3 is TGTGCCAGCAGCACCGGACAGTTCTACAATGAGCAGTTCTTC. Translated, it gives CASSTGQFYNEQFF.

This clone was found once. The rearrangement uses TRBV7-3 and TRBJ2-1; perhaps TRBD2 as D (6 bases). Germline V CDR1 and CDR2: SGHTA, FQGTGA. V gave up 3 bases and J gave up 5 bases, with 14 bases separating them. CDR3 length: 15 residues. The CDR3: CASSFLGGRDNEQFF. DNA of the CDR3: TGTGCCAGCAGCTTCCTCGGGGGACGGGACAATGAGCAGTTCTTC.

The rearrangement joins TRBV4-3 to TRBJ1-4; the D is unclear. The CDR3 spans 15 residues. The V end lost 4 bases, the J end lost 0 bases, and 9 bases lay between the germline ends. Germline-derived CDR1 and CDR2 are LGHNA and YSLEER. Written as DNA, the CDR3 is TGCGCCAGCAGCCGAGTCCCCGCAACTAATGAAAAACTGTTTTTT. It yields the protein CASSRVPATNEKLFF.

The CDR3 protein is CASSQDIRGGTYNEQFF. The CDR3 DNA reads as TGTGCCAGCAGCCAAGATATCCGGGGTGGGACCTACAATGAGCAGTTCTTC. The chain employs TRBV3-1 (or the pseudogene TRBV3-2) and TRBJ2-1; tentatively, D is TRBD2 (5 bases). Trimming removed 0 bases from V and 2 bases from J, with 14 bases in between. Germline V gene lookup returns CDR1 LGHDT and CDR2 YNNKEL (reference sequence). CDR3 length: 17 residues.

The J gene is TRBJ2-7, the V gene TRBV7-9; 9 nucleotides line up with TRBD2. V trimming: 0 bases; J trimming: 2 bases; junction bases outside the gene matches: 8. The CDR3 sequence is 17 residues long. Germline loops: CDR1 SEHNR, CDR2 FQNEAQ (reference sequence). The DNA for the CDR3 is TGTGCCAGCAGCTTAGCAGGGCTAGCGGGGAGGACCTACGAGCAGTACTTC. The encoded protein is CASSLAGLAGRTYEQYF.

The genes are TRBV5-1 and TRBJ2-2; 8 bases agree with TRBD1. V shed 7 bases and J 6 bases; nucleotides not matched to a gene: 2. The CDR3 has 12 residues. Germline loops: CDR1 SGHRS, CDR2 YFSETQ. The CDR3: CASGTGSGELFF. In DNA form, the CDR3 reads TGCGCCAGCGGGACAGGATCCGGGGAGCTGTTTTTT.

V gene TRBV5-1 combines with J gene TRBJ2-2; D remains unclear. V was trimmed by 7 bases and J by 2 bases, leaving 12 bases between them. CDR3 size: 14 residues. Germline lookup yields CDR1 SGHRS and CDR2 YFSETQ. CDR3 loop: CASGVASNTGELFF. The CDR3 DNA is TGCGCCAGCGGTGTAGCCAGTAACACCGGGGAGCTGTTTTTT.

Only a few counts were recorded for this clone. The chain couples TRBV30 to TRBJ2-4, with 8 bases aligning to TRBD1. Germline V gene data show CDR1 as GTSNPN and CDR2 as SVGIG (reference sequence). CDR3 length: 13 amino acids. Trimming took 4 bases from V and 8 from J; bases not matched to a gene: 7. CDR3 in amino acids: CAWIPTGVDIQYF. In nucleotides, the CDR3 is TGTGCCTGGATCCCGACAGGGGTAGACATTCAGTACTTC.

This chain uses TRBV29-1 with TRBJ1-3, with D possibly TRBD1 on 6 matching bases. Deletions cut 7 bases from V and 0 bases from J, with 10 bases between. This CDR3 region has 13 residues. Germline V lookup: CDR1 SQVTM, CDR2 ANQGSEA. CDR3 protein: CSGTGTSGNTIYF. The CDR3 DNA sequence: TGCAGCGGTACAGGGACCTCTGGAAACACCATATATTTT.

In this sample, this clone turned up once. The rearrangement uses TRBV7-8 and TRBJ2-1; tentatively, D is TRBD2 (7 bases). V was trimmed by 2 bases and J by 6 bases, leaving 17 bases between them. The CDR3 runs to 16 residues. Germline-derived CDR1 and CDR2 are SGHVS and FQNEAQ. CDR3 loop: CASSLYSGGASNEQFF. The CDR3 nucleotides read TGTGCCAGCAGCTTATATAGTGGGGGGGCCTCCAATGAGCAGTTCTTC. Combining the CDR3 with reference TRBV7-8 and TRBJ2-1 gives the whole variable domain GAGVSQSPRYKVAKRGQDVALRCDPISGHVSLFWYQQALGQGPEFLTYFQNEAQLDKSGLPSDRFFAERPEGSVSTLKIQRTQQEDSAVYLCASSLYSGGASNEQFFGPGTRLTVL.

The rearrangement joins TRBV4-2 to TRBJ1-3, with TRBD1 matching 7 bases. CDR3 length: 18 residues. The J segment lost 0 bases and the V segment lost 0 bases, leaving 8 bases of the junction unmatched. Germline V gives CDR1 LGHNA, CDR2 YNFKEQ. CDR3 in amino acids: CASSQEGPGTVSGNTIYF. The CDR3 coding sequence is TGTGCCAGCAGCCAAGAAGGGCCAGGGACAGTCTCTGGAAACACCATATATTTT.

The rearrangement links TRBV18 to TRBJ2-2, with D maybe TRBD1 (5 bases). From germline, CDR1 is KGHSH and CDR2 LQKENI. Trimming cost V 3 bases and J 1 base, with 9 bases left between them. CDR3 length: 15 amino acids. DNA for the CDR3: TGTGCCAGCTCACCCTCAGGGATGAACACCGGGGAGCTGTTTTTT. Translating gives CASSPSGMNTGELFF.